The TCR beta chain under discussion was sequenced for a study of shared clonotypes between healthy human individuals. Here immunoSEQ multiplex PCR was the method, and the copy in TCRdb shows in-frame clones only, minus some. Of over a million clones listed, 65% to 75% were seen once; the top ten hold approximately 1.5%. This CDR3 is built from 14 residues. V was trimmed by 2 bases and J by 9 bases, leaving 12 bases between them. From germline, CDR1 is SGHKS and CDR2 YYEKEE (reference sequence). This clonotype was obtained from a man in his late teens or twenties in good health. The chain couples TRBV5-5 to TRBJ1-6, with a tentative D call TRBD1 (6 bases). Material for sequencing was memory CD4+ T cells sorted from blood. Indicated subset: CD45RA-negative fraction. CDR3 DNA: TGTGCCAGCAGCTTAATGGACAGCCGTTCACCCCTCCACTTT. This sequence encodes CASSLMDSRSPLHF.